This T cell receptor (beta chain) is from a study of stem cell transplantation in POMP-related autoinflammatory disease. Repertoires were generated with immunoSEQ multiplex PCR, while TCRdb's copy carries only in-frame clones and drops some. The data contain 25,000 to 40,000 clones, 85% to 90% of them singletons. The CDR3 runs to 16 residues. J lost 2 bases, V lost 0 bases, and 2 bases had no gene match. Germline CDR1 reads SGDLS; CDR2 reads YYNGEE. The sample was CD4+ T cells from PBMCs, taken before stem cell transplantation. The TCR sequence derives from a human donor with POMP-related autoinflammation and immune dysregulation (PRAID). The rearrangement joins TRBV9 to TRBJ2-5, with 12 bases identical to TRBD2. CDR3 sequence: CASSVGLAGGQETQYF. DNA for the CDR3: TGTGCCAGCAGCGTAGGTCTAGCGGGGGGGCAAGAGACCCAGTACTTC.